The entry below gives a single T cell receptor (beta chain) sequence along with its context. Sequencing was performed with immunoSEQ multiplex PCR; in TCRdb, only in-frame clones are kept and a portion is missing. The sample shows around 700,000 clones, about two thirds of them seen only once. This specimen comes from a study of shared clonotypes between healthy human individuals. Study information: CD8 memory received one plate per donor, CD8 naive two, CD4 memory three and CD4 naive three.

V was pared by 4 bases and J by 11 bases, with 11 bases between. CDR3 length: 10 residues. In germline, CDR1 is SQVTM, CDR2 ANQGSEA. This TCR derives from a woman aged 30 to 39 in good health. V and J are TRBV29-1 and TRBJ1-1; D remains unclear. The source material was memory CD4+ T cells sorted from blood. Stated subset: CD45RA-negative fraction. The CDR3 coding sequence is TGCAGCGTTGGACCCCGAGGGGCTTTCTTT. Its protein product is CSVGPRGAFF.